The 5 T cell receptor beta chains reported below all come from one sample, sequenced in a study of identifying expanded T cells in peripheral blood. Measured with immunoSEQ multiplex PCR; TCRdb has only the in-frame clones, and not every one. The data hold 60,000 to 80,000 clones, with roughly 90% observed a single time. Sequences were obtained from blood. The source of these receptors is a person aged 18 to 70 in good health.

The chain combines TRBV27 with TRBJ2-7, with TRBD1 as a possible D gene (6 bases). The germline V gene has CDR1 MNHEY and CDR2 SMNVEV (reference sequence). The V end was cut by 5 bases, the J end by 3 bases, with 17 bases between. CDR3 length: 15 residues. CDR3 in DNA: TGTGCCAGCAGTCGTAGCTCGGGACAACTCTACGAGCAGTACTTC. Its translation is CASSRSSGQLYEQYF.

This clone was seen a single time. The gene calls are TRBV27 and TRBJ1-1, with 8 positions matching TRBD1. In germline, CDR1 is MNHEY, CDR2 SMNVEV (reference sequence). V gave up 4 bases and J gave up 0 bases; unmatched junction bases: 1. This CDR3 is built from 14 residues. The CDR3 coding sequence is TGTGCCAGCAGTTCACAGGGGGTGAACACTGAAGCTTTCTTT. This codes for CASSSQGVNTEAFF.

Written as DNA, the CDR3 is TGTGCCAGCAGCATCCACCCCCGGGACAGTGGGTTCCGTGACTATGGCTACACCTTC. Translated, it gives CASSIHPRDSGFRDYGYTF. J is TRBJ1-2 and V is TRBV12-1; TRBD1, the table's D call, was not compared with the DNA. TRBV12-1 is flagged as a pseudogene. This CDR3 has 19 residues.

The chain links TRBV13 to TRBJ1-3; D is unresolved. Trimming cost V 6 bases and J 4 bases, with 10 bases left between them. This CDR3 has 13 residues. Germline values: CDR1 PRHDT, CDR2 FYEKMQ (reference sequence). CDR3 coding DNA: TGTGCCAGCAGGGCTCGAGGGGGAAACACCATATATTTT. Residues: CASRARGGNTIYF.

The chain recombines TRBV7-2 with TRBJ2-5; either TRBD1 or TRBD2 may supply D (6 bases each). V was trimmed by 1 base and J by 7 bases, leaving 16 bases between them. Germline CDR1 and CDR2: SGHTA and FQGNSA. This CDR3 contains 15 residues. The DNA of the CDR3 is TGTGCCAGCAGCTTAGAGGGGGGAGGTCAGGGGACCCAGTACTTC. Protein: CASSLEGGGQGTQYF.